These T cell receptor beta chains were read from a single sample in a study of T cells in Graves' hyperthyroidism and ophthalmopathy. TCRdb analysed the multiplex PCR reads with MiXCR anew, one entry per CDR3 protein. The sample has nearly 750,000 distinct CDR3 sequences, roughly a third seen once. Material for sequencing was blood. The receptors stem from a woman aged 40 to 50 with Graves' hyperthyroidism. CDR3s include the opening cysteine and the closing phenylalanine or tryptophan. D genes are given only for firm matches. Some rows mark clone size as missing; the rest say once, few, many or name a class of expanded clone.

>.|TRBJ1-2|TRBV7-9|.
TGTGCCAGCAGCTACCCCGGGACACCGGATGGCTACACCTTC
CASSYPGTPDGYTF
>.|TRBJ1-1|TRBV28|.
TGTGCCAGCAGTATACGTCCTGGAGCAGGGGAGACTGAAGCTTTCTTT
CASSIRPGAGETEAFF
>few|TRBJ2-7|TRBV6-2/TRBV6-3|.
TGTGCCAGCAGCCAGGGGAGGCCCGCCTACGAGCAGTACTTC
CASSQGRPAYEQYF
>few|TRBJ2-5|TRBV28|TRBD1
TGTGCCAGCTCCCTCCCCAACGGACAGGGGAAAGAGACCCAGTACTTC
CASSLPNGQGKETQYF
>many|TRBJ1-5|TRBV2|.
TGTGCCAGCAGTGACACAGGGTATCGCAATCAGCCCCAGCATTTT
CASSDTGYRNQPQHF
>many|TRBJ2-7|TRBV24-1|TRBD1
TGTGCCACCAGTGATGGTGGGACAGGGCACGAGCAGTACTTC
CATSDGGTGHEQYF
>.|TRBJ2-6|TRBV29-1|.
TGCAGCGTTGCAAGGGACACTGGGGCCAACGTCCTGACTTTC
CSVARDTGANVLTF
>.|TRBJ1-3|TRBV10-3|.
TGTGCCATCAGTGAGCTTAAATACTCCGGGGCCATATATTTT
CAISELKYSGAIYF
>many|TRBJ2-2|TRBV2|TRBD1
TGTGCCAGAGGACAGGAGATCACCGGGGAGCTGTTTTTT
CARGQEITGELFF
>few|TRBJ1-1|TRBV28|.
TGTGCCAGCAGTTCACCGCCGAGGATGGGAGTGGTGAACACTGAAGCTTTCTTT
CASSSPPRMGVVNTEAFF
>many|TRBJ1-4|TRBV11-3|.
TGTGCCAGCAGAGGGGATTTGGATGAAAAACTGTTTTTT
CASRGDLDEKLFF
>few|TRBJ1-2|TRBV24-1|.
TGTGCCACCAGTCGAGATTATGACTATGGCTACACCTTC
CATSRDYDYGYTF
>.|TRBJ1-2|TRBV11-3|.
TGTGCCAGCAGCTTCGGGAACTACGGGACGGGGAGCTATGGCTACACCTTC
CASSFGNYGTGSYGYTF
>few|TRBJ1-2|TRBV12-3/TRBV12-4|TRBD1
TGTGCCAGCAGTCGACAGGGTAGGGGCTATGGCTACACCTTC
CASSRQGRGYGYTF
>.|TRBJ2-5|TRBV3-1|.
TGTGCCAGCAGCCAAGGTGTGGGGACTCAAGAGACCCAGTACTTC
CASSQGVGTQETQYF
>many|TRBJ1-2|TRBV12-3/TRBV12-4|.
TGTGCCAGCAGGAGGACAGAGACTTATGGCTACACCTTC
CASRRTETYGYTF
>.|TRBJ1-3|TRBV4-1|.
TGCGCCAGCAGCCAAGATCCCGGACAGCACTCTGGAAACACCATATATTTT
CASSQDPGQHSGNTIYF
>few|TRBJ1-2|TRBV6-5|.
TGTGCCAGCAGTTTATTGGGGGCGTCATATGGCTACACCTTC
CASSLLGASYGYTF
>many|TRBJ2-2|TRBV10-3|TRBD2
TGTGCCATCACTAGGACTAGCGACCCCGGGGAGCTGTTTTTT
CAITRTSDPGELFF
>.|TRBJ2-7|TRBV29-1|TRBD1
TGCAGCGCCAGCAGCCGGGACCCGCCGACAGGGGCGCTTTACGAGCAGTACTTC
CSASSRDPPTGALYEQYF
>.|TRBJ2-5|TRBV15|.
TGTGCCACCAGCAGACAGGACCAAGAGACCCAGTACTTC
CATSRQDQETQYF
>few|TRBJ1-6|TRBV20-1|TRBD1
TGCAGTGCTACAGCTCCGGGACAGGGGGGGAGCTCCTATAATTCACCCCTCCACTTT
CSATAPGQGGSSYNSPLHF
>.|TRBJ2-5|TRBV2|TRBD1
TGTGCCAGCAGTTCCTACCCCCGGGACAGGGACGGGGGACGAGAGACCCAGTACTTC
CASSSYPRDRDGGRETQYF
>many|TRBJ1-5|TRBV7-9|.
TGTGCCTCCTCACCGGATTATAGCAATCAGCCCCAGCATTTT
CASSPDYSNQPQHF
>.|TRBJ1-6|TRBV3-1|.
TGTGCCAGCAGCCTCGGGACAACGGAGTCACCCCTCCACTTT
CASSLGTTESPLHF
>.|TRBJ1-3|TRBV3-1|.
TGTGCCAGCAGTGCACAGACAAACCCTGGAAACACCATATATTTT
CASSAQTNPGNTIYF
>many|TRBJ1-5|TRBV10-3|.
TGTGCCATCAGTGCGACTGGGGTAGGCAATCAGCCCCAGCATTTT
CAISATGVGNQPQHF
>.|TRBJ2-7|TRBV6-2/TRBV6-3|.
TGTGCCAGCAGTTACTCGATTGCTTTAGCCAACGAGCAGTACTTC
CASSYSIALANEQYF
>.|TRBJ2-5|TRBV20-1|TRBD2
TGCAGTGCTGTGGGTGCGGGAGGGGGGGAGACCCAGTACTTC
CSAVGAGGGETQYF
>many|TRBJ2-5|TRBV24-1|TRBD2
TGTGCCACCGGACTAGCGGAGCCTCAAGAGACCCAGTACTTC
CATGLAEPQETQYF
>.|TRBJ1-2|TRBV12-3/TRBV12-4|.
TGTGCCAGCAGCCGTGCCGAGGGCCGCTACTACTATGGCTACACCTTC
CASSRAEGRYYYGYTF
>.|TRBJ2-7|TRBV7-8|TRBD2
TGTGCCAGCAGGAGACTAGCGGGGGGCTCCTACAATGAGCAGTACTTC
CASRRLAGGSYNEQYF
>.|TRBJ2-7|TRBV7-2|TRBD2
TGCGCCAGCAGCCAAGCGGGACTAGGTCAGTACGAGCAGTACTTC
CASSQAGLGQYEQYF
>.|TRBJ1-5|TRBV6-2/TRBV6-3|.
TGTGCCAGCAGTTTTGATCGAGTCCGGCCCCAGCATTTT
CASSFDRVRPQHF
>few|TRBJ2-5|TRBV6-5|TRBD1
TGTGCCAGCAGTCCCGGGACAGGGTTACTGGAGACCCAGTACTTC
CASSPGTGLLETQYF
>.|TRBJ2-5|TRBV7-7|.
TGTGCTAGCAGCCGCTACTCCGGGACCCTGGAAGAGACCCAGTACTTC
CASSRYSGTLEETQYF
>.|TRBJ2-5|TRBV5-4|.
TGTGCCAGCAGCTTGGGGCCCAACACCGGGGAGACCCAGTACTTC
CASSLGPNTGETQYF
>.|TRBJ2-2|TRBV10-3|TRBD1
TGTGCCAGCAGTTACTCGTCCAGGGGGCTAAGCACCGGGGAGCTGTTTTTT
CASSYSSRGLSTGELFF
>many|TRBJ1-6|TRBV7-9|.
TGTGCCAGCAGCTTTCTCGTCTTCAATTCACCCCTCCACTTT
CASSFLVFNSPLHF
>many|TRBJ2-7|TRBV10-3|TRBD1
TGTGCCATCAGCCCGGGACAGGGGGGGGAGTACTTC
CAISPGQGGEYF
>.|TRBJ2-2|TRBV10-1|TRBD1
TGCGCCAGCAGTGTTCTCGACAGGGACGGGGAGCTGTTTTTT
CASSVLDRDGELFF
>few|TRBJ1-5|TRBV6-6|.
TGTGCCAGCACCCGAGGGACACCCAATTATAGCAATCAGCCCCAGCATTTT
CASTRGTPNYSNQPQHF
>.|TRBJ1-2|TRBV20-1|.
TGCAGTGCCCCGAAACAGGGCTTCTATGGCTACACCTTC
CSAPKQGFYGYTF
>many|TRBJ2-2|TRBV7-2|.
TGTGCCAGCAGCTCCCGATTTAGAGGAGTCGGGGAGCTGTTTTTT
CASSSRFRGVGELFF
>.|TRBJ2-2|TRBV5-1|.
TGCGCCAGCAATTATGCAGGGAACACCGGGGAGCTGTTTTTT
CASNYAGNTGELFF
>.|TRBJ1-1|TRBV7-3|.
TGCGCCAGCAGCCAAGATCCCATGAGGAACACTGAAGCTTTCTTT
CASSQDPMRNTEAFF
>.|TRBJ2-7|TRBV7-2|TRBD2
TGTGCCAGCAGCTCAATAGCGGGAGACTACGAGCAGTACTTC
CASSSIAGDYEQYF
>few|TRBJ1-5|TRBV7-9|.
TGTGCCAGCAGCTTAGGTTCGCTGACAGATAGCAATCAGCCCCAGCATTTT
CASSLGSLTDSNQPQHF
>.|TRBJ2-5|TRBV10-2|.
TGCGCCAGCAGTGAGTACGGGTCCCAATCCACAGATACGCAGTACTTC
CASSEYGSQSTDTQYF
>many|TRBJ2-5|TRBV19|.
TGTGCCAGTAGTATTATGGGGGGTCAAGAGACCCAGTACTTC
CASSIMGGQETQYF
>.|TRBJ1-1|TRBV27|TRBD1
TGTGCCAGCAGCACAGTCCGGACAGGGGGTGAAGCTTTCTTT
CASSTVRTGGEAFF
>.|TRBJ1-4|TRBV29-1|TRBD1
TGCAGCGTGAGGACAGGGGATGAAAAACTGTTTTTT
CSVRTGDEKLFF
>.|TRBJ1-2|TRBV10-3|.
TGTGCCATCAGTGAGTCGGTTCGAGAAAACTATGGCTACACCTTC
CAISESVRENYGYTF
>many|TRBJ1-2|TRBV20-1|.
TGCAGTGCTAGAGATAGGGGGATGGTTGGTAGTGGCTACACCTTC
CSARDRGMVGSGYTF
>many|TRBJ2-6|TRBV2|.
TGTGCCAGCCTCGGGATCGGCTCTGGGGCCAACGTCCTGACTTTC
CASLGIGSGANVLTF
>.|TRBJ2-7|TRBV10-2|.
TGCGCCGCCGGGGGGCAGAGCTCCTACGAGCAGTACTTC
CAAGGQSSYEQYF
>many|TRBJ2-2|TRBV2|TRBD1
TGTGCCAGCAGTGTGAGGGACAGAATCACCGGGGAGCTGTTTTTT
CASSVRDRITGELFF
>.|TRBJ1-1|TRBV25-1|.
TGTGCCAGCAGTAGAAAAACCCCGAACACTGAAGCTTTCTTT
CASSRKTPNTEAFF
>.|TRBJ1-1|TRBV7-2|TRBD1
TGTGCCAGCACCGCGCAGGGGGCGGAGGTCACTGAAGCTTTCTTT
CASTAQGAEVTEAFF